What follows is one T cell receptor beta chain and its context. The antigen is unknown. cDNA reverse transcribed from extracted RNA served as the sequencing template. TCRdb keeps only in-frame clones here, not all; method: immunoSEQ multiplex PCR. Among about 150,000 clones listed, roughly 50% were seen once. The sample comes from a study of CD8+ T cells in alopecia areata. Study summary: Treated patients were given 5 to 10 mg oral tofacitinib twice daily. Tofacitinib lasted 6 to 18 months, then 6 months off drug. Study-level results: Higher clonality than in normal scalp was seen in lesional scalp, especially alopecia totalis/universalis. Possibly because of HLA-related factors, TCR sharing was less clear across patients than in mice.

This receptor was taken from a human donor with alopecia areata. The sequenced sample was CD4+ T cells sorted from blood.

The CDR3 bases are TGTGCCAGCAGCACAGGGATGCGGGAAGTCTCCTACAATGAGCAGTTCTTC. This codes for CASSTGMREVSYNEQFF. This chain joins TRBV11-2 and TRBJ2-1; D may match TRBD1 or TRBD2 (6 bases each). This CDR3 spans 17 amino acids. In germline, CDR1 is SGHAT, CDR2 FQNNGV. The ends were cut back, 5 bases at V and 0 bases at J, with 17 bases in the middle. The whole variable domain, filled in from reference TRBV11-2 and TRBJ2-1, reads EAGVAQSPRYKIIEKRQSVAFWCNPISGHATLYWYQQILGQGPKLLIQFQNNGVVDDSQLPKDRFSAERLKGVDSTLKIQPAKLEDSAVYLCASSTGMREVSYNEQFFGPGTRLTVL.